This T cell receptor (beta chain) was profiled in a study of OX40 agonist ivuxolimab in advanced cancers. Regarding the study in general: The costimulatory receptor OX40 (CD134) was targeted by ivuxolimab, a fully human IgG2 agonistic monoclonal antibody. Intravenous ivuxolimab was administered to patients every 2 weeks at six dose levels: 0.01, 0.1, 0.3, 1.5, 3 and 10 mg/kg. Of the 50 to 55 dose-escalation patients, hepatocellular carcinoma was present in roughly 19, melanoma in about 15, renal cell carcinoma in 9 and head and neck cancer in 9. A male proportion of around 81% and a mean age of approximately 60 years, ranging from roughly 23 to 85, were recorded for the dose-escalation cohort. Patients were allowed to have had prior anti-PD-1, anti-PD-L1 or anti-CTLA-4 therapy, and 30% to 40% of the dose-escalation patients had been treated with checkpoint inhibitors. Three dose-escalation patients achieved partial responses, one with hepatocellular carcinoma and two with cutaneous melanoma. Peripheral TCRbeta sequencing aimed to test whether ivuxolimab altered TCR sequence diversity and caused clonal T-cell expansion. The monotherapy dose-escalation portion (N of about 50 patients) of the phase I ivuxolimab trial is reported in the paper.

Beyond this particular receptor, the publication reports: Clonal expansion of both CD4+ and CD8+ blood T cells was observed from baseline to week 6 at doses 0.1 to 3.0 mg/kg. In partial responders in the 0.1-3.0 mg/kg groups, normalized peripheral clonal expansion was found to be among the lowest, especially among CD8+ T cells. On average, CD8+ T cells showed more expanded clones than CD4+ T cells after ivuxolimab. Low levels of normalized T-cell clonal expansion were also shown by some nonresponding patients. The antigen specificity of the clonally expanded peripheral T cells was not determined.

The trim is 6 bases for V and 5 bases for J, with a gap of 13 bases between the germline ends. The CDR3 spans 13 residues, from the cysteine through the phenylalanine. Here the CDR3 DNA is all that survives: 39 bases in frame from base 1. Taken from the germline V gene, the CDR1 and CDR2 loops are ENHRY and SYGVKD. Concerning this clone: Its cognate antigen has yet to be identified. No much larger clone is present one base from it, and per-base qualities are unavailable.

Genomic DNA was isolated from the sorted cells so that the TCRbeta CDR3 region could be sequenced. TCRbeta CDR3 regions were sequenced using the immunoSEQ Assay. Sourced from immuneACCESS, this table was stored by TCRdb with only in-frame sequences that have V and J called. A share of the clones is absent; for the studies checked, an unresolved V gene accounts for under half, and the remainder has no known explanation. Recorded for this sample are some 39,000 clones; approximately 78% of them occurred a single time. The ten most abundant clones make up approximately 2.4% of the sample. The trial excluded patients who had a history of autoimmune disease or who were on systemic immunosuppression. In every dose cohort, peripheral blood was drawn for TCR sequencing at baseline, cycle 4 day 1, and cycle 7 day 1. The samples were drawn from a first-in-human, open-label, multicenter phase I dose-escalation trial of ivuxolimab. Adults with locally advanced or metastatic melanoma, renal cell, hepatocellular, or head and neck squamous cell carcinoma were enrolled in the trial. CD4+ and CD8+ T cells were sorted separately from peripheral blood before TCR sequencing.

The clonotype comes from an adult with an advanced solid tumor such as melanoma, head and neck, liver or kidney cancer. The receptor chain draws on TRBV10-3 and TRBJ1-2, and the D gene may be TRBD1, 5 bases matching. Sequencing used CD4+ or CD8+ T cells sorted from blood, obtained in a trial of the OX40 agonist ivuxolimab. This receptor has the CDR3 CAISEGLRYGYTF. The DNA sequence is given as TGTGCCATCAGCGAGGGACTGAGGTATGGCTACACCTTC.